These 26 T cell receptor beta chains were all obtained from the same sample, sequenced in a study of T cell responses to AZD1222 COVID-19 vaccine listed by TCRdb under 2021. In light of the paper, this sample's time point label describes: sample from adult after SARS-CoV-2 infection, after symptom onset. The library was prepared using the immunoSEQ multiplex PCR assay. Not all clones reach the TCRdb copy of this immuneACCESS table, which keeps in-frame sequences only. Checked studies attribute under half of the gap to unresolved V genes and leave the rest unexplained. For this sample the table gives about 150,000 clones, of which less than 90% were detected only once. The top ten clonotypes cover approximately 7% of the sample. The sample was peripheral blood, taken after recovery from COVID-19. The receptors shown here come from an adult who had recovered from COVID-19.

CDR3 region: CASSLFFRQGDSGGYTF. CDR3 coding DNA: TGTGCCAGCAGTTTATTCTTTCGACAGGGGGACTCGGGTGGCTACACCTTC. The chain has TRBV27 and TRBJ1-2; the match to TRBD1 covers 9 bases. V lost 1 base to trimming and J lost 7 bases; unmatched junction nucleotides: 13. CDR3 length: 17 residues. Germline V lookup: CDR1 MNHEY, CDR2 SMNVEV (reference sequence).

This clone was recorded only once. The CDR3 is CASSQEQVSGHNEAFF. CDR3 in DNA: TGCGCCAGCAGCCAAGAACAAGTCTCGGGACACAATGAAGCTTTCTTT. The V and J genes are TRBV4-3 and TRBJ1-1, with a weak D call TRBD1 (6 bases). This CDR3 is built from 16 residues. From germline, CDR1 is LGHNA and CDR2 YSLEER. V was trimmed by 0 bases and J by 7 bases, leaving 18 bases between them.

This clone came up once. CDR3 loop: CASSQGTSNQPQHF. The CDR3 DNA reads TGTGCCAGCAGCCAAGGGACAAGCAATCAGCCCCAGCATTTT. The rearrangement joins TRBV3-1 (or the pseudogene TRBV3-2) to TRBJ1-5, with D perhaps matching TRBD1 (5 bases). Looked up from germline, CDR1 is LGHDT and CDR2 is YNNKEL (reference sequence). The V end lost 1 base, the J end lost 1 base, and 5 bases lay between the germline ends. The CDR3 has 14 amino acids.

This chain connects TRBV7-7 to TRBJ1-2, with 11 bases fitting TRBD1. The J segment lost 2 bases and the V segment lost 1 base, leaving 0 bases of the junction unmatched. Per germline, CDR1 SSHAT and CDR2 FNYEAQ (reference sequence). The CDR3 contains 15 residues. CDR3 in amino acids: CASSLGTGGNYGYTF. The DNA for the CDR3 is TGTGCCAGCAGCTTAGGGACAGGGGGCAACTATGGCTACACCTTC.

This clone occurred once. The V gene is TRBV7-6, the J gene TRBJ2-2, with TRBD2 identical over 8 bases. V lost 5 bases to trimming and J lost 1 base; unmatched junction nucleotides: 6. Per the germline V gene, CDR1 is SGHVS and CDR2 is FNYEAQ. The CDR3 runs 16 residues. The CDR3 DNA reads TGTGCCAGCAGCGGGTTAGCGGGGAAGAACACCGGGGAGCTGTTTTTT. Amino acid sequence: CASSGLAGKNTGELFF.

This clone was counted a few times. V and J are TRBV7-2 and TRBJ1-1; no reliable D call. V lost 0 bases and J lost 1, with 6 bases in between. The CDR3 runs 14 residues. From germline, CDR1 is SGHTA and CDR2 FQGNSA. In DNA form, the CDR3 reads TGTGCCAGCAGCTTAGCACCAGGGAACACTGAAGCTTTCTTT. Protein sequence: CASSLAPGNTEAFF.

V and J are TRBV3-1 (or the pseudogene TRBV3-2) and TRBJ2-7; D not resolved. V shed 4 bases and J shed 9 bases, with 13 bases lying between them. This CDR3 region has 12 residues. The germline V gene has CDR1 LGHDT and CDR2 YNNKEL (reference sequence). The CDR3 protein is CASSPNEWLQYF. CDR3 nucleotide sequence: TGTGCCAGCAGCCCTAATGAGTGGTTGCAGTACTTC.

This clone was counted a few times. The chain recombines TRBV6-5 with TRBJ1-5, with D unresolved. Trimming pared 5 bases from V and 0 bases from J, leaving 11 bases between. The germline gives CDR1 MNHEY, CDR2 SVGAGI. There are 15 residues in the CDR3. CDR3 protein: CASSRTGNSNQPQHF. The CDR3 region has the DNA TGTGCCAGCAGTCGGACGGGGAATAGCAATCAGCCCCAGCATTTT.

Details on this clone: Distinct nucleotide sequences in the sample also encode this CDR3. The CDR3 DNA follows: TGTGCCAGTAGTACGGGAGACAATGAGCAGTTCTTC. This translates into CASSTGDNEQFF. V is TRBV19 and J is TRBJ2-1; tentative D call: TRBD2 (6 bases). This CDR3 has 12 amino acids. V lost 4 bases and J lost 5, with 6 bases in between. Looked up from germline, CDR1 is LNHDA and CDR2 is SQIVND (reference sequence).

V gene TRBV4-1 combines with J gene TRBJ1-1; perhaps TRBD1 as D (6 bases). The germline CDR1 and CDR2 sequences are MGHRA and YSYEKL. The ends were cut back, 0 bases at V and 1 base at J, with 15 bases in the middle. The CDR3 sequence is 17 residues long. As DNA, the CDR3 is TGCGCCAGCAGCCAAGATCGGGCAGGGGCCCAGAACACTGAAGCTTTCTTT. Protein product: CASSQDRAGAQNTEAFF.

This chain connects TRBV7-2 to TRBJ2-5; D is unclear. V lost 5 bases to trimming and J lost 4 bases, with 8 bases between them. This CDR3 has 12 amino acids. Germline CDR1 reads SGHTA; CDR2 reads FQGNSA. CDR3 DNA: TGTGCCAGCAGCCAAGGGATAGAGACCCAGTACTTC. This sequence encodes CASSQGIETQYF. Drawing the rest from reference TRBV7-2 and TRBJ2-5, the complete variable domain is GAGVSQSPSNKVTEKGKDVELRCDPISGHTALYWYRQSLGQGLEFLIYFQGNSAPDKSGLPSDRFSAERTGGSVSTLTIQRTQQEDSAVYLCASSQGIETQYFGPGTRLLVL.

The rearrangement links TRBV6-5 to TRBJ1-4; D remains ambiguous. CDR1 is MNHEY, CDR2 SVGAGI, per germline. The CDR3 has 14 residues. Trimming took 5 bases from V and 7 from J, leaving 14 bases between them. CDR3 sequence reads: CASSRTVKGEKLFF. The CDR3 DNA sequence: TGTGCCAGCAGTCGGACTGTTAAGGGTGAAAAACTGTTTTTT.

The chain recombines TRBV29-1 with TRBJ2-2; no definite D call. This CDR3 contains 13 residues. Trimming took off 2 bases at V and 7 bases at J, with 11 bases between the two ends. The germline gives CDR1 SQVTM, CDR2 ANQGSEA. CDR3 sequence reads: CSVEITGFGELFF. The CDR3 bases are TGCAGCGTTGAAATTACGGGTTTCGGGGAGCTGTTTTTT.

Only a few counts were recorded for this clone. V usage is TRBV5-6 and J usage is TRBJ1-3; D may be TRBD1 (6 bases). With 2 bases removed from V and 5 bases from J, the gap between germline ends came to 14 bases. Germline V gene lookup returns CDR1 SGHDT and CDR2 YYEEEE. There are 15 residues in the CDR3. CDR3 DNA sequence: TGTGCCAGCAGCTTAACACGAGGGGGGAGAAACACCATATATTTT. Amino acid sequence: CASSLTRGGRNTIYF.

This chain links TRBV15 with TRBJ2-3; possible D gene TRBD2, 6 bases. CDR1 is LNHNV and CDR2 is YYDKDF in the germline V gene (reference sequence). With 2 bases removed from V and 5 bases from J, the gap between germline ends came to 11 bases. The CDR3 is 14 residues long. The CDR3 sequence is CATSRQGGGDTQYF. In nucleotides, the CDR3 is TGTGCCACCAGCAGACAGGGAGGAGGAGATACGCAGTATTTT.

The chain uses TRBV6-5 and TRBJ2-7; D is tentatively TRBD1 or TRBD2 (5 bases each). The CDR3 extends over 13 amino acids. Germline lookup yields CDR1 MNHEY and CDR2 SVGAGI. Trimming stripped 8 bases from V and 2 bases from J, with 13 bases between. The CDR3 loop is CASCRDQTYEQYF. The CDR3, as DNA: TGTGCCAGCTGCCGGGACCAGACCTACGAGCAGTACTTC.

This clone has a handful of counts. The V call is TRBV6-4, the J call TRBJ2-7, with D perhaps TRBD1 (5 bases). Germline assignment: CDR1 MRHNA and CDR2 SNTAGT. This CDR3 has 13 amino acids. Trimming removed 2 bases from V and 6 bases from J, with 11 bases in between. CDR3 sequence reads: CASSDGAGREQYF. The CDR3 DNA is TGTGCCAGCAGTGACGGAGCAGGGCGCGAGCAGTACTTC.

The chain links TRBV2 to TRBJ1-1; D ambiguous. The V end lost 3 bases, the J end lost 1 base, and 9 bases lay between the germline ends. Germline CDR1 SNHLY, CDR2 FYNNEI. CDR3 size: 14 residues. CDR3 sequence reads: CASSDPVTNTEAFF. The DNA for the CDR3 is TGTGCCAGCAGTGACCCTGTAACGAACACTGAAGCTTTCTTT.

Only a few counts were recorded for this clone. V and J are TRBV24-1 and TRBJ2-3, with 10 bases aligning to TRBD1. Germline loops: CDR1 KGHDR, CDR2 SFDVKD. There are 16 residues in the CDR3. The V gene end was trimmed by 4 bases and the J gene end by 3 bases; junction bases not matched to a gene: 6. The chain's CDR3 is CATSDLGQGKTDTQYF. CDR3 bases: TGTGCCACCAGTGACCTGGGACAGGGGAAGACAGATACGCAGTATTTT.

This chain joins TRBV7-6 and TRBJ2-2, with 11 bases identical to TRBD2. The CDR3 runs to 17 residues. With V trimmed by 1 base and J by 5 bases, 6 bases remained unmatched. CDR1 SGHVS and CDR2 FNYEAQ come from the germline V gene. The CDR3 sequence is CASSLGLAGGGTGELFF. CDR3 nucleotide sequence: TGTGCCAGCAGCTTAGGGCTAGCGGGAGGAGGAACCGGGGAGCTGTTTTTT.

In DNA form, the CDR3 reads TGTGCCAGCAGCCAGGGGCCCAACCGCTATGGCTACACCTTC. Its protein is CASSQGPNRYGYTF. The genes are TRBV11-3 and TRBJ1-2; D is perhaps TRBD1 (6 bases). Germline V gene data show CDR1 as SGHNT and CDR2 as YENEEA. The V end lost 5 bases, the J end lost 4 bases, and 14 bases lay between the germline ends. This CDR3 is built from 14 residues.

The CDR3 spells CASSLGGAGTDTQYF. The CDR3 region has the DNA TGTGCCAGCAGCCTAGGGGGGGCCGGGACAGATACGCAGTATTTT. The V gene is TRBV27, the J gene TRBJ2-3; a weak D match, TRBD2 (7 bases). V was shortened by 6 bases and J by 3 bases, with 16 bases between the two germline ends. CDR1 and CDR2 (germline): MNHEY, SMNVEV (reference sequence). This CDR3 is 15 amino acids long.

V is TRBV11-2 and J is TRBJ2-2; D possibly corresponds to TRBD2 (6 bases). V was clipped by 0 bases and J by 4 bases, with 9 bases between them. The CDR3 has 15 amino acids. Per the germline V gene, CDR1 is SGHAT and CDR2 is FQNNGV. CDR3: CASSLESRGTGELFF. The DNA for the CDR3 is TGTGCCAGCAGCTTAGAATCGCGGGGCACCGGGGAGCTGTTTTTT.

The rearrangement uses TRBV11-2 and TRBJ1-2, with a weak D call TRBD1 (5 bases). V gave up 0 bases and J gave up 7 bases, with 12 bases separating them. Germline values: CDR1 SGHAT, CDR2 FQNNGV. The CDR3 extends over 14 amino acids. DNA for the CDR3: TGTGCCAGCAGCTTAGATGGGGCAGGGTTTGGCTACACCTTC. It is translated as CASSLDGAGFGYTF.

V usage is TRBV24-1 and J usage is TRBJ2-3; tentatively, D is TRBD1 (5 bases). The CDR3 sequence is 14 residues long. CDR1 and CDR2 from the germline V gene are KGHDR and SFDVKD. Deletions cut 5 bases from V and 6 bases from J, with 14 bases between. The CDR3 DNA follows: TGTGCCACCAGTGCGTCTAGGGGTGGGGATACGCAGTATTTT. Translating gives CATSASRGGDTQYF.

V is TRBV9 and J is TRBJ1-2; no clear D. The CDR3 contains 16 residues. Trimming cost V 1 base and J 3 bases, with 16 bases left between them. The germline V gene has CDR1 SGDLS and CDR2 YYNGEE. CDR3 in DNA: TGTGCCAGCAGCGTATCTCCGACGGAGGATTACTATGGCTACACCTTC. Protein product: CASSVSPTEDYYGYTF.